The 12 T cell receptor beta chains listed next were all sequenced from one sample in a study of T cell responses to AZD1222 COVID-19 vaccine. Profiling relied on immunoSEQ multiplex PCR, and the TCRdb table lists in-frame clones only, not all of them. Of around 100,000 clones listed, around 90% are singletons. This specimen consisted of peripheral blood, obtained on day 0 of AZD1222 vaccination. The source of these receptors is an adult in good health.

The chain has TRBV6-5 and TRBJ1-5; 7 nucleotides line up with TRBD1. Germline-derived CDR1 and CDR2 are MNHEY and SVGAGI. The CDR3 has 13 residues. After removal of 6 bases from V and 1 base from J, the junction contained 0 bases not matched to a gene. The CDR3 sequence is CASRQGSNQPQHF. CDR3 DNA sequence: TGTGCCAGCAGACAGGGGAGCAATCAGCCCCAGCATTTT.

V is TRBV2 and J is TRBJ1-4; D uncertain. This CDR3 comprises 13 residues. V was pared by 7 bases and J by 8 bases, with 14 bases between. In germline, CDR1 is SNHLY, CDR2 FYNNEI. The CDR3 coding sequence is TGTGCCAGCATGGGTCATGGAGAAGAAAAACTGTTTTTT. It codes for CASMGHGEEKLFF.

The chain combines TRBV20-1 with TRBJ1-1; D gene uncertain. The CDR3 is made up of 12 amino acids. Per germline, CDR1 DFQATT and CDR2 SNEGSKA (reference sequence). Trimming pared 3 bases from V and 1 base from J, leaving 6 bases between. Here the CDR3 reads CSASRENTEAFF. The CDR3 coding sequence is TGCAGTGCTAGTAGGGAGAACACTGAAGCTTTCTTT.

The V gene is TRBV7-8, the J gene TRBJ2-1; TRBD1 matches at 8 bases. The CDR3 is 15 amino acids. Germline V gene data show CDR1 as SGHVS and CDR2 as FQNEAQ. Losses at the gene ends were 3 bases for V and 3 bases for J; bases not matched to a gene: 4. The CDR3 sequence is CASSFSGQVYNEQFF. For the CDR3, the DNA is TGTGCCAGCAGCTTCTCGGGACAGGTCTACAATGAGCAGTTCTTC.

The chain links TRBV9 to TRBJ2-3, with TRBD2 identical over 10 bases. This CDR3 has 14 amino acids. V was clipped by 4 bases and J by 5 bases; unmatched bases: 4. Germline V lookup: CDR1 SGDLS, CDR2 YYNGEE. CDR3 nucleotide sequence: TGTGCCAGCAGCCCTAGCGGGGGCGGAGATACGCAGTATTTT. As protein: CASSPSGGGDTQYF.

The chain combines TRBV29-1 with TRBJ2-5; 7 bases align to TRBD1. V was pared by 6 bases and J by 8 bases, with 12 bases of the junction left unmatched. Germline assignment: CDR1 SQVTM and CDR2 ANQGSEA. This CDR3 region has 13 residues. CDR3 sequence (DNA): TGCAGCGTCCCATGGACAGGCCAGGGAACCCAGTACTTC. This gives the protein CSVPWTGQGTQYF.

This clone was picked up one time. This chain links TRBV7-9 with TRBJ2-5; 7 bases are a match to TRBD1. Germline values: CDR1 SEHNR, CDR2 FQNEAQ (reference sequence). This CDR3 has 14 residues. V lost 5 bases and J lost 2; bases outside the gene matches: 5. CDR3 loop: CASSVRDRQETQYF. The CDR3 DNA follows: TGTGCCAGCAGCGTCCGGGACAGACAAGAGACCCAGTACTTC.

The chain couples TRBV30 to TRBJ1-6; TRBD1 aligns across 8 bases. Germline V gene data show CDR1 as GTSNPN and CDR2 as SVGIG (reference sequence). Germline trimming cut 7 bases from V and 10 bases from J; bases unmatched to any gene: 9. The CDR3 totals 13 residues. The CDR3: CASTDRAKSPLHF. In DNA, the CDR3 is TGTGCCTCTACGGACAGGGCCAAATCACCCCTCCACTTT. Using reference TRBV30 and TRBJ1-6 for the parts outside the CDR3, the full variable domain is SQTIHQWPATLVQPVGSPLSLECTVEGTSNPNLYWYRQAAGRGLQLLFYSVGIGQISSEVPQNLSASRPQDRQFILSSKKLLLSDSGFYLCASTDRAKSPLHFGNGTRLTVT.

The chain is built from TRBV18 and TRBJ1-5, with 7 bases aligning to TRBD1. Germline V gene sequence: CDR1 KGHSH, CDR2 LQKENI. CDR3 size: 14 residues. Losses at the gene ends were 4 bases for V and 4 bases for J; bases not matched to a gene: 4. CDR3 sequence: CASSQGTANQPQHF. The CDR3 DNA is TGTGCCAGCTCACAGGGGACAGCAAATCAGCCCCAGCATTTT. The full variable domain, rest sourced from reference TRBV18 and TRBJ1-5, is NAGVMQNPRHLVRRRGQEARLRCSPMKGHSHVYWYRQLPEEGLKFMVYLQKENIIDESGMPKERFSAEFPKEGPSILRIQQVVRGDSAAYFCASSQGTANQPQHFGDGTRLSIL.

V usage is TRBV15 and J usage is TRBJ2-5; D call uncertain. The CDR3 spans 14 residues. Germline lookup yields CDR1 LNHNV and CDR2 YYDKDF (reference sequence). V lost 0 bases and J lost 1, with 6 bases in between. The CDR3 region is CATSRDLIQETQYF. Here the CDR3 DNA reads TGTGCCACCAGCAGAGATCTAATCCAAGAGACCCAGTACTTC. Complete variable domain (other parts from reference TRBV15 and TRBJ2-5): DAMVIQNPRYQVTQFGKPVTLSCSQTLNHNVMYWYQQKSSQAPKLLFHYYDKDFNNEADTPDNFQSRRPNTSFCFLDIRSPGLGDTAMYLCATSRDLIQETQYFGPGTRLLVL.

This clone showed up just once. The V and J genes are TRBV3-1 (or the pseudogene TRBV3-2) and TRBJ1-2, with D perhaps TRBD1 (6 bases). The CDR3 sequence is 14 residues long. Between the trimmed V and J ends, which lost 1 base and 7 bases, there was a span of 13 bases. Germline V gene lookup returns CDR1 LGHDT and CDR2 YNNKEL (reference sequence). The CDR3 spells CASSQVRTGSGYTF. In DNA, the CDR3 is TGTGCCAGCAGCCAAGTTAGAACAGGGTCTGGCTACACCTTC.

The genes are TRBV11-1 and TRBJ2-3; 8 bases are a match to TRBD2. The CDR3 sequence is 15 residues long. Germline CDR1 is SGHAT and CDR2 is FQDESV (reference sequence). The V gene end was trimmed by 5 bases and the J gene end by 6 bases; junction bases not matched to a gene: 10. CDR3 DNA sequence: TGTGCCAGCAGCCAGGGACTAGTTACGGTTGATACGCAGTATTTT. Its protein product is CASSQGLVTVDTQYF.